This TCR beta chain was sequenced during a study of response to subunit inactivated influenza vaccine. Study-wide results and caveats: There was a suggestion from the authors that each seasonal influenza vaccination recruits few new T cells.

A single record per CDR3 protein comes from TCRdb applying MiXCR to the RT-PCR reads. The data contain under 200,000 distinct CDR3 sequences, 9.5% to 13% of them singletons. This CDR3 is 13 amino acids long. Germline loops: CDR1 MGHRA, CDR2 YSYEKL. V lost 8 bases, J lost 4 bases, and 9 bases lay in between. This clonotype was seen more than once but under ten times. No antigen is known for it. The chain is built from TRBV4-1 and TRBJ1-6, with D tentatively TRBD1 (5 bases). The source of this sequence is a man in his forties or fifties who received an inactivated influenza vaccine. Here the sequenced sample was non-naive T cells sorted from PBMCs, taken roughly 6 weeks after vaccination. CDR3 region: CASQRGYNSPLHF. The CDR3 DNA is TGCGCCAGCCAGCGGGGGTATAATTCACCCCTCCACTTT.